The sequence of this T cell receptor beta chain was determined in a study of blood T cell repertoires in COVID-19. About the research overall: COVID-19 samples from acute and convalescent phases originated in the United States, Italy and Spain.

The recovered donors of Cohort 3 showed two negative PCRs, clearance, or symptom resolution. Germline V gene data show CDR1 as MDHEN and CDR2 as SYDVKM. V dropped 6 bases and J dropped 6 bases, with 3 bases sitting between them. The CDR3 totals 11 residues. Generated by immunoSEQ multiplex PCR, the TCRdb table keeps only in-frame clones and is missing some. The sample holds about 180,000 clones, about 88% seen once. Material: PBMCs or T cells enriched from blood (not recorded which). V gene TRBV28 combines with J gene TRBJ1-6; D gene uncertain. The receptor was derived from a woman aged 18-29 years who had recovered from COVID-19. The DNA for the CDR3 is TGTGCCAGCAGAGCTAATTCACCCCTCCACTTT. Its protein product is CASRANSPLHF.